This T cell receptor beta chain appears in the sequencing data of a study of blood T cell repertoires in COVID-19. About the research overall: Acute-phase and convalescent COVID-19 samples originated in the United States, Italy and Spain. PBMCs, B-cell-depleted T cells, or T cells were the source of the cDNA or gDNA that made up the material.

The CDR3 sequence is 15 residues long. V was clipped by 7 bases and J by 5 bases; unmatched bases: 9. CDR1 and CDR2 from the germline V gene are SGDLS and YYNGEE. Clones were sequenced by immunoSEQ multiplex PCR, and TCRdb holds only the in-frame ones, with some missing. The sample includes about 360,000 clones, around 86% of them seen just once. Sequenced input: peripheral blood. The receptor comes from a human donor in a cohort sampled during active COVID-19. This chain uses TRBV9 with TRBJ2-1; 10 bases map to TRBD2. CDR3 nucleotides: TGTGCCAGCGGGATAGCGGGGGGCTTCAACAATGAGCAGTTCTTC. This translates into CASGIAGGFNNEQFF.